The source of this T cell receptor beta chain is a study of patients and donors after allogeneic stem cell transplantation. The V and J ends lost 3 bases and 0 bases respectively, with 9 bases between them. Germline V gene lookup returns CDR1 ENHRY and CDR2 SYGVKD. This CDR3 is 14 amino acids long. TCRdb re-analysed the RT-PCR reads in MiXCR, keeping a single row per CDR3 protein. The table shows more than 150,000 distinct CDR3 sequences, with less than 45% occurring only once. V usage is TRBV10-3 and J usage is TRBJ2-7; a possible D gene is TRBD1 (5 bases). The sequence was obtained from a human donor who was either an allogeneic HSCT recipient or a stem cell or donor lymphocyte infusion donor (not recorded which). It is not recorded whose cells these are; they may come from a transplant donor. Sequenced material: blood, either unsorted or a sorted T cell fraction (not recorded which). In DNA, the CDR3 is TGTGCCATCAGTGAAAAGGGGTACTCCTACGAGCAGTACTTC. This translates into CAISEKGYSYEQYF.